This T cell receptor (beta chain) was documented in a study of Graves' ophthalmopathy and Graves' hyperthyroidism. Each hyperthyroidism patient was newly diagnosed, with under 2 months' duration, and aged 18 to 65. With respect to this clonotype: The antigen is not known.

Study-level points and caveats: Between ophthalmopathy and stable hyperthyroidism, a 13-signature model drew a separation with roughly 85% sensitivity and less than 83% specificity. Blood also harbored most expanded thyroid clonotypes above 0.001 frequency. It was with roughly 71% sensitivity and around 75% specificity that the model predicted ophthalmopathy progression.

Amplification of TCR beta CDR3 regions used RNA transcripts. The authors performed first-round RT-PCR with HTBI primers and then a second-round multiplex PCR. TCRdb analysed the multiplex PCR reads with MiXCR anew, one entry per CDR3 protein. The sample has some 1.1 million distinct CDR3 sequences; about 36% are singletons. The sequence was obtained from an adult man with Graves' hyperthyroidism. The sample comprised peripheral blood or thyroid tissue (not recorded which).

The CDR3 DNA reads TGTGCCAGCAGCCGGAGGGGGGGGTTGACTAATGAAAAACTGTTTTTT. Translation gives CASSRRGGLTNEKLFF. V and J are TRBV7-9 and TRBJ1-4, with D possibly matching TRBD1 (6 bases). CDR1 SEHNR and CDR2 FQNEAQ come from the germline V gene (reference sequence). V lost 5 bases and J lost 2, with 15 bases in between. The CDR3 is 16 residues long.